What follows are 31 T cell receptor beta chains derived from one specimen sequenced in a study of shared clonotypes between healthy human individuals. Terminally differentiated effector memory CD45RA+ cells were excluded from the naive CD8 cells, which were CD45RO-negative and positively selected for CCR7. Libraries were prepared by immunoSEQ multiplex PCR; TCRdb keeps only in-frame clonotypes and omits some of them. The table lists millions of clones, around 96% of them singletons. The sample comprised naive CD8+ T cells sorted from blood. The receptors originated from a man younger than 30 in good health.

The chain couples TRBV10-1 to TRBJ2-7; a possible D gene is TRBD2 (5 bases). Trimming took off 7 bases at V and 3 bases at J, with 19 bases between the two ends. The CDR3 runs to 15 residues. CDR1 is WNHNN and CDR2 is SYGVQD in the germline V gene (reference sequence). The chain's CDR3 is CASTERPAENYEQYF. For the CDR3, the DNA is TGCGCCAGCACCGAACGCCCAGCGGAGAACTACGAGCAGTACTTC.

This chain links TRBV5-6 with TRBJ2-7, with D unresolved. The CDR3 consists of 14 residues. CDR1 and CDR2 (germline): SGHDT, YYEEEE. V dropped 4 bases and J dropped 2 bases, with 13 bases sitting between them. CDR3 DNA: TGTGCCAGCAGCCCCAGCTGGGCCCCCTACGAGCAGTACTTC. Its protein is CASSPSWAPYEQYF. Combining the CDR3 with reference TRBV5-6 and TRBJ2-7 gives the whole variable domain DAGVTQSPTHLIKTRGQQVTLRCSPKSGHDTVSWYQQALGQGPQFIFQYYEEEERQRGNFPDRFSGHQFPNYSSELNVNALLLGDSALYLCASSPSWAPYEQYFGPGTRLTVT.

The chain combines TRBV29-1 with TRBJ2-1; weak D call: TRBD2 (6 bases). Germline-derived CDR1 and CDR2 are SQVTM and ANQGSEA. V lost 7 bases to trimming and J lost 8 bases, with 15 bases between them. The CDR3 has 12 amino acids. CDR3 DNA: TGCAGCGGCTGGACTACTCCCGATGAGCAGTTCTTC. This sequence encodes CSGWTTPDEQFF.

V is TRBV5-1 and J is TRBJ2-7, with TRBD2 as a possible D gene (6 bases). The germline V and J ends were trimmed by 1 base and 4 bases, with 15 bases remaining between them. The CDR3 length is 15 residues. The V gene's germline CDR1 is SGHRS and CDR2 YFSETQ. CDR3 sequence reads: CASSLSTGVSYEQYF. CDR3 DNA: TGCGCCAGCAGCTTGTCAACGGGAGTATCTTACGAGCAGTACTTC.

The chain has TRBV15 and TRBJ1-3; D is undetermined. V lost 5 bases to trimming and J lost 2 bases, with 13 bases between them. This CDR3 has 15 residues. The germline V gene encodes CDR1 LNHNV and CDR2 YYDKDF (reference sequence). Written as DNA, the CDR3 is TGTGCCACCAGCGGCCTGGGAGGACCTGGAAACACCATATATTTT. Translated, it gives CATSGLGGPGNTIYF.

This clone turned up a few times. J is TRBJ1-5 and V is TRBV6-6; D possibly corresponds to TRBD1 (5 bases). Per the germline V gene, CDR1 is MNHNY and CDR2 is SVGAGI (reference sequence). V was trimmed by 7 bases and J by 7 bases, leaving 14 bases between them. The CDR3 runs to 13 residues. CDR3: CASNEGRDQPQHF. As DNA, the CDR3 is TGTGCCAGCAACGAGGGAAGGGACCAGCCCCAGCATTTT.

Only one count was recorded for this clone. This specimen includes other DNA sequences encoding the same CDR3. The chain links TRBV2 to TRBJ2-2; D is perhaps TRBD2 (6 bases). Germline-derived CDR1 and CDR2 are SNHLY and FYNNEI. Trimming shortened V by 6 bases and J by 0 bases, and 11 bases separated the two germline ends. CDR3 length: 15 residues. The CDR3 nucleotides are TGTGCCAGCAGCCCCGGGACTTCGAACACCGGGGAGCTGTTTTTT. The encoded protein is CASSPGTSNTGELFF. The full variable domain, with the rest looked up from reference TRBV2 and TRBJ2-2, is EPEVTQTPSHQVTQMGQEVILRCVPISNHLYFYWYRQILGQKVEFLVSFYNNEISEKSEIFDDQFSVERPDGSNFTLKIRSTKLEDSAMYFCASSPGTSNTGELFFGEGSRLTVL.

V is TRBV10-1 and J is TRBJ2-7, with 7 bases that match TRBD2. The length of the CDR3 is 17 residues. The trim removed 7 bases at V and 3 bases at J, leaving 18 bases unmatched. The V gene's germline CDR1 is WNHNN and CDR2 SYGVQD (reference sequence). The chain's CDR3 is CASTTTGGKGLYYEQYF. The CDR3, as DNA: TGCGCCAGCACCACGACGGGGGGAAAGGGCCTTTACTACGAGCAGTACTTC.

This clone showed up just once. CDR3 coding DNA: TGTGCCTGGAGTGCCTGGACAGGGGTGGGGGAAGCTTTCTTT. It translates to CAWSAWTGVGEAFF. V usage is TRBV30 and J usage is TRBJ1-1; TRBD1 aligns across 9 bases. The CDR3 sequence is 14 residues long. Germline V lookup: CDR1 GTSNPN, CDR2 SVGIG (reference sequence). V gave up 1 base and J gave up 8 bases; unmatched junction bases: 8. The whole variable domain, filled in from reference TRBV30 and TRBJ1-1, reads SQTIHQWPATLVQPVGSPLSLECTVEGTSNPNLYWYRQAAGRGLQLLFYSVGIGQISSEVPQNLSASRPQDRQFILSSKKLLLSDSGFYLCAWSAWTGVGEAFFGQGTRLTVV.

The V and J genes are TRBV19 and TRBJ2-1; no clear D gene. The CDR3 covers 12 residues. The V gene lost 4 bases and the J gene lost 9 bases, with 10 bases spanning the gap. In germline, CDR1 is LNHDA, CDR2 SQIVND (reference sequence). CDR3 sequence: CASSTLPGEQFF. CDR3 DNA sequence: TGTGCCAGTAGTACCCTCCCGGGTGAGCAGTTCTTC.

The J gene is TRBJ2-1, the V gene TRBV11-2; 12 bases line up with TRBD2. Unmatched junction bases numbered 6, after V lost 3 bases and J lost 9 bases. Germline V gene lookup returns CDR1 SGHAT and CDR2 FQNNGV. The CDR3 contains 15 residues. Here the CDR3 reads CASSLSLAGGLEQFF. Written as DNA, the CDR3 is TGTGCCAGCAGCTTGTCGCTAGCGGGAGGGCTTGAGCAGTTCTTC.

This clone was observed once. V usage is TRBV7-3 and J usage is TRBJ2-3, with TRBD2 matching over 10 bases. Trimming took 3 bases from V and 3 from J; bases not matched to a gene: 3. The V gene's germline CDR1 is SGHTA and CDR2 FQGTGA. The CDR3 loop spans 15 amino acids. The CDR3 DNA sequence: TGTGCCAGCAGCTTCACTAGCGGGGTAACAGATACGCAGTATTTT. Its translation is CASSFTSGVTDTQYF.

The V gene is TRBV10-3, the J gene TRBJ1-2; tentative D call: TRBD1 (5 bases). The V and J ends lost 6 bases and 6 bases respectively, with 8 bases between them. The CDR3 runs to 11 residues. Germline CDR1 reads ENHRY; CDR2 reads SYGVKD. CDR3: CAISLGDGYTF. CDR3 DNA sequence: TGTGCCATCAGCCTGGGGGATGGCTACACCTTC.

As concerns this clone: The sample has other DNA sequences that encode this CDR3 too. This chain joins TRBV7-6 and TRBJ2-7; TRBD1 agrees at 10 bases. Trimming took 5 bases from V and 4 from J; bases not matched to a gene: 5. From germline, CDR1 is SGHVS and CDR2 FNYEAQ. CDR3 size: 14 residues. The CDR3, as DNA: TGTGCCAGCAGCCCAGACAGGGGGCCTTACGAGCAGTACTTC. It specifies CASSPDRGPYEQYF.

The CDR3 reads CASSPLLTGIYEQYF. The CDR3 bases are TGTGCCAGCAGTCCCCTTCTGACAGGGATCTACGAGCAGTACTTC. The chain links TRBV28 to TRBJ2-7; 7 nucleotides agree with TRBD1. The CDR3 has 15 residues. V was clipped by 5 bases and J by 3 bases; unmatched bases: 10. The germline gives CDR1 MDHEN, CDR2 SYDVKM.

The chain recombines TRBV28 with TRBJ2-7; TRBD1 matches 8 bases. The CDR3 has 21 amino acids. The ends lost 3 bases at V and 6 bases at J; junction bases unmatched: 28. CDR1 MDHEN and CDR2 SYDVKM come from the germline V gene. The CDR3 coding sequence is TGTGCCAGCAGTTTGGCCATCATAACTATTGGGGCAGGGGGCATCAATGGCGAGCAGTACTTC. Translation: CASSLAIITIGAGGINGEQYF.

J is TRBJ1-6 and V is TRBV11-2; possible D gene TRBD1, 5 bases. The CDR3 covers 15 residues. The V gene's germline CDR1 is SGHAT and CDR2 FQNNGV. V was shortened by 1 base and J by 4 bases, with 8 bases between the two germline ends. CDR3 DNA sequence: TGTGCCAGCAGCTTAGCAGGGCTTTATAATTCACCCCTCCACTTT. Its translation is CASSLAGLYNSPLHF.

With regard to this clone: The same CDR3 can be traced to other DNA sequences in this sample. The genes are TRBV4-1 and TRBJ2-7; D gene unclear. The V end lost 2 bases, the J end lost 1 base, and 6 bases lay between the germline ends. CDR3 length: 13 amino acids. In germline, CDR1 is MGHRA, CDR2 YSYEKL. The CDR3: CASSQSPSYEQYF. The DNA for the CDR3 is TGCGCCAGCAGCCAATCCCCTTCCTACGAGCAGTACTTC.

This rearrangement joins TRBV5-1 to TRBJ1-1; no clear D gene. Trimming left V 5 bases short and J 4 bases short, with 12 bases between. The CDR3 has 13 residues. Germline V gene data show CDR1 as SGHRS and CDR2 as YFSETQ. In DNA form, the CDR3 reads TGCGCCAGCAGAAAGACGATAGCCACTGAAGCTTTCTTT. Translated: CASRKTIATEAFF.

The rearrangement links TRBV7-2 to TRBJ2-3; TRBD2 might be the D (5 bases). This CDR3 region has 15 residues. V was trimmed by 1 base and J by 0 bases, leaving 8 bases between them. The germline CDR1 and CDR2 sequences are SGHTA and FQGNSA. The CDR3 reads CASSLVSASTDTQYF. For the CDR3, the DNA is TGTGCCAGCAGCTTAGTTAGCGCTAGCACAGATACGCAGTATTTT.

This chain connects TRBV9 to TRBJ2-7; a weak D match, TRBD2 (5 bases). The length of the CDR3 is 12 residues. The germline CDR1 and CDR2 sequences are SGDLS and YYNGEE. V shed 3 bases and J shed 5 bases, with 9 bases lying between them. CDR3 sequence (DNA): TGTGCCAGCAGCGCCGGCGGGCACGAGCAGTACTTC. Protein: CASSAGGHEQYF.

The chain has TRBV27 and TRBJ2-7, with TRBD1 matching over 9 bases. This CDR3 region has 15 residues. The junction had 7 bases not matched to a gene; V was cut back by 1 base and J by 6 bases. Germline loops: CDR1 MNHEY, CDR2 SMNVEV (reference sequence). CDR3 in amino acids: CASSLYPGTGPEQYF. CDR3 DNA sequence: TGTGCCAGCAGTTTATACCCCGGGACAGGGCCCGAGCAGTACTTC.

The V and J genes are TRBV30 and TRBJ2-5; no clear D. The CDR3 loop spans 13 amino acids. V was cut by 4 bases and J by 3 bases, with 12 bases left in between. Germline lookup yields CDR1 GTSNPN and CDR2 SVGIG (reference sequence). The CDR3 loop reads CAWMDGWEETQYF. The CDR3 DNA sequence: TGTGCCTGGATGGACGGGTGGGAAGAGACCCAGTACTTC.

This clone was recorded only once. This chain connects TRBV15 to TRBJ1-1; possible D gene TRBD1, 5 bases. There are 19 residues in the CDR3. Trimming removed 5 bases at V and 1 base at J, with 26 bases between. Germline-derived CDR1 and CDR2 are LNHNV and YYDKDF (reference sequence). CDR3 region: CATSPRAGALLGTNTEAFF. The DNA of the CDR3 is TGTGCCACCAGCCCTCGGGCCGGGGCCCTACTGGGGACGAACACTGAAGCTTTCTTT.

V is TRBV7-9 and J is TRBJ1-4, with 9 bases fitting TRBD1. The CDR3 sequence is 14 residues long. CDR1 is SEHNR, CDR2 FQNEAQ, per germline (reference sequence). The J segment lost 7 bases and the V segment lost 6 bases, leaving 6 bases of the junction unmatched. CDR3 in amino acids: CASSTDRGGEKLFF. In nucleotides, the CDR3 is TGTGCCAGCAGTACGGACAGGGGCGGTGAAAAACTGTTTTTT. Supplemented by reference TRBV7-9 and TRBJ1-4, the full variable domain reads DTGVSQNPRHKITKRGQNVTFRCDPISEHNRLYWYRQTLGQGPEFLTYFQNEAQLEKSRLLSDRFSAERPKGSFSTLEIQRTEQGDSAMYLCASSTDRGGEKLFFGSGTQLSVL.

This sequence joins TRBV4-3 and TRBJ2-3; 11 bases map to TRBD2. Germline CDR1 is LGHNA and CDR2 is YSLEER. CDR3 length equals 19 residues. V lost 0 bases and J lost 3; bases outside the gene matches: 11. The CDR3 region has the DNA TGCGCCAGCAGCCAAGAGGGGACTAGCGGCCCTCGCCCGACAGATACGCAGTATTTT. Translation: CASSQEGTSGPRPTDTQYF.

The gene calls are TRBV28 and TRBJ1-5; D ambiguous. The V gene lost 6 bases and the J gene lost 5 bases, with 14 bases spanning the gap. The germline V gene has CDR1 MDHEN and CDR2 SYDVKM. The CDR3 is made up of 14 amino acids. CDR3 nucleotides: TGTGCCAGCAGCGCGCCCGGGGTAGATCAGCCCCAGCATTTT. The encoded protein is CASSAPGVDQPQHF.

The chain employs TRBV27 and TRBJ2-1; TRBD1 matches at 10 bases. The V gene end was trimmed by 8 bases and the J gene end by 5 bases; junction bases not matched to a gene: 6. Germline lookup yields CDR1 MNHEY and CDR2 SMNVEV (reference sequence). The CDR3 extends over 14 amino acids. CDR3 protein: CASGRQGADNEQFF. The CDR3 nucleotides are TGTGCCAGCGGCAGACAGGGGGCAGACAATGAGCAGTTCTTC.

The chain combines TRBV7-6 with TRBJ1-2; a weak D match, TRBD1 (5 bases). V was trimmed by 1 base and J by 4 bases, leaving 10 bases between them. CDR1 SGHVS and CDR2 FNYEAQ come from the germline V gene. The CDR3 has 14 residues. This CDR3 is CASSLGGGAYGYTF. The CDR3 DNA is TGTGCCAGCAGCTTAGGTGGTGGGGCCTATGGCTACACCTTC.

On this clone itself: A read error may produce the germline difference seen at one junction end. CDR3 bases: TGTGCTAGCAGCTTCGGGCAGGGGGGCGAGCAGTACTTC. It specifies CASSFGQGGEQYF. V gene TRBV7-7 combines with J gene TRBJ2-7, with a weak D call TRBD1 (7 bases). Per germline, CDR1 SSHAT and CDR2 FNYEAQ (reference sequence). This CDR3 region has 13 residues.

The chain carries TRBV4-1 and TRBJ2-7; 9 nucleotides agree with TRBD2. Unmatched junction bases numbered 12, after V lost 0 bases and J lost 3 bases. In germline, CDR1 is MGHRA, CDR2 YSYEKL. CDR3 length: 18 residues. CDR3 nucleotides: TGCGCCAGCAGCCAAGATCCGCTAGCGGGGCAACTGTACTACGAGCAGTACTTC. It is translated as CASSQDPLAGQLYYEQYF.